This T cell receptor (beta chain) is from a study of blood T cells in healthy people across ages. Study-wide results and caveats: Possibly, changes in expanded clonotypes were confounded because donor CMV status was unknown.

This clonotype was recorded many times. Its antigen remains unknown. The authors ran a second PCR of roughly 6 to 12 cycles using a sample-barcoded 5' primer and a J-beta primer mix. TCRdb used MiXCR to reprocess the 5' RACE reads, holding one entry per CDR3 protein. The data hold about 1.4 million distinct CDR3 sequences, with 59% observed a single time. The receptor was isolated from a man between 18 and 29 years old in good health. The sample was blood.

The CDR3 DNA reads as TGTGCCAGCAGCCGCCCCTACGAGCAGTACTTC. It codes for CASSRPYEQYF. The chain combines TRBV28 with TRBJ2-7; D gene uncertain. Germline V gene lookup returns CDR1 MDHEN and CDR2 SYDVKM. V lost 6 bases to trimming and J lost 2 bases, with 5 bases between them. The CDR3 is 11 residues long.